This TCR beta chain was retrieved from a study of beta chain features in type 1 diabetes. Findings and caveats of the study: Here, the possible influence of HLA type (on TCRB rearrangement) remained unresolved. Insertions were fewer and deletions more numerous at VDJ junctions in type 1 diabetes patients. Patients showed naive, central memory and Treg TCRB repertoires that appeared more similar than those of healthy donors.

Trimming took off 2 bases at V and 10 bases at J, with 12 bases between the two ends. CDR3 length equals 13 residues. Germline V gene sequence: CDR1 MNHNS, CDR2 SASEGT. Each of the CD4+ naive, central memory, regulatory and stem cell-like memory populations was sorted via CD45RO/CCR7/CD25/CD127/CD95/CD27. Sequencing targeted expressed TCRB transcripts, as all isolated RNA had been reverse transcribed. This table comes from immunoSEQ multiplex PCR, and its TCRdb copy is limited to in-frame clones, with some not included. The sample contains around 250,000 clones, 68% of which appear only once. Details on this clone: Its antigen is unknown.

This TCR was recovered from a man aged 30-40 years in good health. Sequenced material: naive CD4+ T cells from blood. This sequence joins TRBV6-1 and TRBJ2-1; D is possibly TRBD2 (5 bases). The CDR3 here is CASSELRGFEQFF. CDR3 nucleotides: TGTGCCAGCAGTGAACTCAGAGGGTTCGAGCAGTTCTTC.